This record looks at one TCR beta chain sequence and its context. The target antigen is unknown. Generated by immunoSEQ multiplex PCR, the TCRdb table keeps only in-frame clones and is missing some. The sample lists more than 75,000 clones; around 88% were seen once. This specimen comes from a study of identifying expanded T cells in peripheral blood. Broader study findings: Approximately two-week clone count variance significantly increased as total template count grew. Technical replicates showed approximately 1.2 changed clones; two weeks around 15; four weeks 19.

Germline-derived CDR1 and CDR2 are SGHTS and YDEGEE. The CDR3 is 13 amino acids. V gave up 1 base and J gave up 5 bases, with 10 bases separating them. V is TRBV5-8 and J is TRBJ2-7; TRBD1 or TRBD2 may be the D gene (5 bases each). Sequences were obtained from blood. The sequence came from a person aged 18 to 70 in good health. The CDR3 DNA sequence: TGTGCCAGCAGCTTGAGAGGGGAAAACGAGCAGTACTTC. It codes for CASSLRGENEQYF.